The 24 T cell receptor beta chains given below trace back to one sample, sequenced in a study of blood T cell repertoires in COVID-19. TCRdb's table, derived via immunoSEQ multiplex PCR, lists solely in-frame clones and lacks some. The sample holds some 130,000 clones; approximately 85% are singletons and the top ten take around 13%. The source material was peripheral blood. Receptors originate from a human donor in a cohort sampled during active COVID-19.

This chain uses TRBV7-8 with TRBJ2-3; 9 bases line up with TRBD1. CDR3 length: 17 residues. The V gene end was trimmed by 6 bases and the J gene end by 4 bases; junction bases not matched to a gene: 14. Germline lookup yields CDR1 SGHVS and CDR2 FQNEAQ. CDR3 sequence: CASSIPQGALQADTQYF. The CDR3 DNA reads TGTGCCAGCAGTATTCCACAGGGGGCGCTTCAAGCAGATACGCAGTATTTT.

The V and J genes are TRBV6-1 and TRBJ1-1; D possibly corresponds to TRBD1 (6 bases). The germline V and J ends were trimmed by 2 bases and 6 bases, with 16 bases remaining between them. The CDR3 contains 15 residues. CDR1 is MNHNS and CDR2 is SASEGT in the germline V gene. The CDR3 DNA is TGTGCCAGCAGTGAAAAAGGGACACCCGAGGCTGAAGCTTTCTTT. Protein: CASSEKGTPEAEAFF.

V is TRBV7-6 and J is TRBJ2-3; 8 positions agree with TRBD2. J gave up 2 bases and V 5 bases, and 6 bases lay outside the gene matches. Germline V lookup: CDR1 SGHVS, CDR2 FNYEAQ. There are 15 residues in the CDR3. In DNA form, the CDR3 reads TGTGCCAGCAGCGAAGACGGGGGGGACACAGATACGCAGTATTTT. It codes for CASSEDGGDTDTQYF.

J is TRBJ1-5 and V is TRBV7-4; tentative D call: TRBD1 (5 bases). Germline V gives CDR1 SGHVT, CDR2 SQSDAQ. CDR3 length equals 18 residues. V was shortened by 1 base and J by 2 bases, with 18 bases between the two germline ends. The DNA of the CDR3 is TGTGCCAGCAGCTTAGAGGTCAGGGTCCGGGAGGGCAATCAGCCCCAGCATTTT. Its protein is CASSLEVRVREGNQPQHF.

The CDR3 region has the DNA TGTGCCAGCAGCGTAGGACACGGCCAGGGCGAGACCCAGTACTTC. This sequence encodes CASSVGHGQGETQYF. The chain is built from TRBV5-4 and TRBJ2-5, with a possible D match to TRBD1 (5 bases). V dropped 4 bases and J dropped 5 bases, with 18 bases sitting between them. The length of the CDR3 is 15 residues. The germline CDR1 and CDR2 sequences are SGHNT and YYREEE (reference sequence).

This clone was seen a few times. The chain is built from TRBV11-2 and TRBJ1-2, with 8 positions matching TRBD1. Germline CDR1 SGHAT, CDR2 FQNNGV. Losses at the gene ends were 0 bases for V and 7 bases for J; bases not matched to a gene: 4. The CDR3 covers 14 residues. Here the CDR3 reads CASSLERQGSGYTF. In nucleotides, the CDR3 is TGTGCCAGCAGCTTAGAACGACAGGGGTCTGGCTACACCTTC.

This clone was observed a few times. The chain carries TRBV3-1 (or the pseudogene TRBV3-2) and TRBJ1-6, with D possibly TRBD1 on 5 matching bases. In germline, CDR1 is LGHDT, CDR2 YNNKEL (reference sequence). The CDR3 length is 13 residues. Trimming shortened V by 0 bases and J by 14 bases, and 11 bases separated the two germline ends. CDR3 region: CASSQEGGGTLHF. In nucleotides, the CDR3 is TGTGCCAGCAGCCAAGAGGGGGGTGGGACCCTCCACTTT.

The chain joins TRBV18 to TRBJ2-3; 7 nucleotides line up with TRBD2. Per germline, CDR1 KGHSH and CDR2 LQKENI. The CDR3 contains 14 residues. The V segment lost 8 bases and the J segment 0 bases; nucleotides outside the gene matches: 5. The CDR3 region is CASGSGDSTDTQYF. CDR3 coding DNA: TGTGCCAGCGGGAGCGGGGATAGCACAGATACGCAGTATTTT.

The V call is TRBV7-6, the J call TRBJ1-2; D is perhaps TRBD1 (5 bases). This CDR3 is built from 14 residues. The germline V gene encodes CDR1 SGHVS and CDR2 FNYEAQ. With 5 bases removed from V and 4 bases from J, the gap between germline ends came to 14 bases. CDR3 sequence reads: CASSRTPLGYGYTF. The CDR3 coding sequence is TGTGCCAGCAGCCGGACACCACTTGGCTATGGCTACACCTTC.

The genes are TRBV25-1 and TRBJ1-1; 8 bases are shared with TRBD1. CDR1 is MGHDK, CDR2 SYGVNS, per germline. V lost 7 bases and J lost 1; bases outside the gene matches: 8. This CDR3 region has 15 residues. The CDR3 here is CASTRQGAPNTEAFF. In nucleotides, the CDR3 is TGTGCCAGCACCCGTCAGGGGGCTCCGAACACTGAAGCTTTCTTT.

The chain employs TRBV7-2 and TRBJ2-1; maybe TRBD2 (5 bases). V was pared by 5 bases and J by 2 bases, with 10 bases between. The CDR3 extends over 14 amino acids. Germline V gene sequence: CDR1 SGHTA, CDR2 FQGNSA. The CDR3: CASSPTSAYNEQFF. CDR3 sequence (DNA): TGTGCCAGCAGCCCAACTAGTGCCTACAATGAGCAGTTCTTC.

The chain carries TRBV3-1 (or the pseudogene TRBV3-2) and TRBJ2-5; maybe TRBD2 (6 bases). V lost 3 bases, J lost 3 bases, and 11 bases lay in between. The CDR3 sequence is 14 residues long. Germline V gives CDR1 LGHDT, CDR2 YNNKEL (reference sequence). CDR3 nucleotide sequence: TGTGCCAGCAGCCAGCTGGGGGGTGAAGAGACCCAGTACTTC. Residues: CASSQLGGEETQYF.

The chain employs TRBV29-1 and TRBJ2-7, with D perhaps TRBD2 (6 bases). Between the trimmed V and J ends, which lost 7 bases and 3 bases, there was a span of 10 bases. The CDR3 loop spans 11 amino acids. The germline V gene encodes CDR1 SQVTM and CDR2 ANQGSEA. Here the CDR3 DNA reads TGCAGCGGGGGAGGACACTACGAGCAGTACTTC. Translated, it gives CSGGGHYEQYF.

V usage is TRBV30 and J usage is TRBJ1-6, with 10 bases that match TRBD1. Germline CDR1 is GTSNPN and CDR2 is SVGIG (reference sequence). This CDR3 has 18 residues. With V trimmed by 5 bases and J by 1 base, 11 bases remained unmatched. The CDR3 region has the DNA TGTGCCTGGCGGGCGGGACAGGGGCCGTCTTCCTATAATTCACCCCTCCACTTT. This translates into CAWRAGQGPSSYNSPLHF.

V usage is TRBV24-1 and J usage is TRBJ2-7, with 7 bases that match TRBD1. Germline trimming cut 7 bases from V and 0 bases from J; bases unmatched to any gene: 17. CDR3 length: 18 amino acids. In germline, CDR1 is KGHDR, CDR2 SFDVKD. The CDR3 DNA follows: TGTGCCACCAGCCCCCCGGGACAGAAACCTGATGGCTCCTACGAGCAGTACTTC. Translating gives CATSPPGQKPDGSYEQYF.

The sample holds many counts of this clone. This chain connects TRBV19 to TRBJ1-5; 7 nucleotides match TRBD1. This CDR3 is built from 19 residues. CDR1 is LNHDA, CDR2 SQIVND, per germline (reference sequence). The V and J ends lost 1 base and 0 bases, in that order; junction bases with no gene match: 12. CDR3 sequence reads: CASSIGWRGRRDSNQPQHF. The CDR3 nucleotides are TGTGCCAGTAGTATAGGTTGGAGGGGGCGACGGGATAGCAATCAGCCCCAGCATTTT.

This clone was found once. In nucleotides, the CDR3 is TGTGCCAGCAGCTTATTGGGGGCTGGTAACTATGGCTACACCTTC. This encodes CASSLLGAGNYGYTF. This rearrangement joins TRBV7-2 to TRBJ1-2; tentative D call: TRBD1 (6 bases). This CDR3 is built from 15 residues. Trimming removed 2 bases at V and 1 base at J, with 11 bases between. Germline assignment: CDR1 SGHTA and CDR2 FQGNSA. Full variable domain (remainder filled in from reference TRBV7-2 and TRBJ1-2): GAGVSQSPSNKVTEKGKDVELRCDPISGHTALYWYRQSLGQGLEFLIYFQGNSAPDKSGLPSDRFSAERTGGSVSTLTIQRTQQEDSAVYLCASSLLGAGNYGYTFGSGTRLTVV.

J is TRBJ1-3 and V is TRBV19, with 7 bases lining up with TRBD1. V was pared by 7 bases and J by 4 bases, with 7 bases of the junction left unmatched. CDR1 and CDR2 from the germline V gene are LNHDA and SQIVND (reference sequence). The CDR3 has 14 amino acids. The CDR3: CASITTGTGNTIYF. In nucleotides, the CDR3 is TGTGCCAGTATTACGACAGGGACAGGAAACACCATATATTTT.

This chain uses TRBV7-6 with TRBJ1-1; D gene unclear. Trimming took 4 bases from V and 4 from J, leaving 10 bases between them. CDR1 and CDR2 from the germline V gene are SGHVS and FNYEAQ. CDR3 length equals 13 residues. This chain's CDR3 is CASSSTLVTEAFF. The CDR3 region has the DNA TGTGCCAGCAGCTCTACTTTGGTCACTGAAGCTTTCTTT.

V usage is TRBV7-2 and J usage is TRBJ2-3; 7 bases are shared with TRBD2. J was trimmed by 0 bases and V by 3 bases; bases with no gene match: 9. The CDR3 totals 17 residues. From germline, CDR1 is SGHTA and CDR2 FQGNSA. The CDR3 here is CASSFGAGGGSTDTQYF. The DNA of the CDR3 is TGTGCCAGCAGCTTCGGCGCTGGCGGGGGTAGCACAGATACGCAGTATTTT.

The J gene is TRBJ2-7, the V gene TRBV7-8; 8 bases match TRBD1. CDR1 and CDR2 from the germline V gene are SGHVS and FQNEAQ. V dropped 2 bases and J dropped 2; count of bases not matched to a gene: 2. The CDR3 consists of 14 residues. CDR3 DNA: TGTGCCAGCAGCTTAAGGACAGGGACCTACGAGCAGTACTTC. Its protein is CASSLRTGTYEQYF.

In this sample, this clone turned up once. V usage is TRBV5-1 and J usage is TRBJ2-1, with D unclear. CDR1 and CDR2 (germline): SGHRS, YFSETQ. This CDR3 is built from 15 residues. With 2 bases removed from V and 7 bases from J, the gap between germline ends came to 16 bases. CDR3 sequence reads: CASSFVASHTNEQFF. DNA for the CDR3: TGCGCCAGCAGCTTTGTGGCCTCCCATACAAATGAGCAGTTCTTC.

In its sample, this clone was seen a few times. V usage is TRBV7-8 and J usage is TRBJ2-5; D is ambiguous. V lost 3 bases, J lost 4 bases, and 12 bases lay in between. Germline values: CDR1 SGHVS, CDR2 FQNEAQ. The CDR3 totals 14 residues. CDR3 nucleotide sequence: TGTGCCAGCAGCTTCGGGTTTGGCCCAGAGACCCAGTACTTC. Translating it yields CASSFGFGPETQYF.

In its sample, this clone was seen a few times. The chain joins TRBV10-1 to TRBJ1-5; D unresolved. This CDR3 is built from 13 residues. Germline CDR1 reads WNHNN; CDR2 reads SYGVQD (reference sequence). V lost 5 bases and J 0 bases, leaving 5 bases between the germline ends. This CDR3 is CASSSGSNQPQHF. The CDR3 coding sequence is TGCGCCAGCAGTTCGGGTAGCAATCAGCCCCAGCATTTT.